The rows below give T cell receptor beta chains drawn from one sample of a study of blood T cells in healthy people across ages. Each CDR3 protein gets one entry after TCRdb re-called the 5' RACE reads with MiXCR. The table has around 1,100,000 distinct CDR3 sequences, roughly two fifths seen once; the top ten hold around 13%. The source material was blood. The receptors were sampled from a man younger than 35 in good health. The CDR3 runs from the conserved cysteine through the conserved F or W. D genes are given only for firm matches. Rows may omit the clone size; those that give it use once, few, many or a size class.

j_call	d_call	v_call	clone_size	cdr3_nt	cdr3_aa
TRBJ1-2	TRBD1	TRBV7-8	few	TGTGCCAGCAGCTTAGGACGGGACAGGGTTGCCTATGGCTACACCTTC	CASSLGRDRVAYGYTF
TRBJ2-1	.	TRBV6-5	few	TGTGCCAGCAGTTACTCAAGGAGCTCCTACAATGAGCAGTTCTTC	CASSYSRSSYNEQFF
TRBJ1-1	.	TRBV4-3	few	TGCGCCAGCAGCCGCGACAAGAACACTGAAGCTTTCTTT	CASSRDKNTEAFF
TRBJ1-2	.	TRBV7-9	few	TGTGCCAGCACTCCGAGCCCTAACTATGGCTACACCTTC	CASTPSPNYGYTF
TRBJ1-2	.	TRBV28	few	TGTGCCAGCAGTTTACTTTACCGGCGAGATGGCTACACCTTC	CASSLLYRRDGYTF
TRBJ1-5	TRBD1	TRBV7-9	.	TGTGCCAGCAGCCCGGGGACAGGAGATTATAGCAATCAGCCCCAGCATTTT	CASSPGTGDYSNQPQHF
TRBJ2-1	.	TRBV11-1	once	TGTGCCAGCAGCCGAGACACGGAGCAGTTCTTC	CASSRDTEQFF
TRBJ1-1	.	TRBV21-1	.	TGTGCCAGCAGCAAAGGGTGCGGGGGGTCGCCCCCGATGAACACTGAAGCTTTCTTT	CASSKGCGGSPPMNTEAFF
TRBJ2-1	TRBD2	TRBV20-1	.	TGCAGTGCCCCCCCGGGGATAGCGGGGGGAGCCTACAATGAGCAGTTCTTC	CSAPPGIAGGAYNEQFF
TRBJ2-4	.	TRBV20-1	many	TGCAGTGCCGCCGGGACATCAGAAAACATTCAGTACTTC	CSAAGTSENIQYF
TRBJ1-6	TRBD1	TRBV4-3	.	TGCGCCAGCAGTCCACAATCGGACAGGGGGTTTAGGGCCCTCCACTTT	CASSPQSDRGFRALHF
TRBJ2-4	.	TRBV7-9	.	TGTGCCAGCAGCTTATCGGGGACCCAAGGGAACATTCAGTACTTC	CASSLSGTQGNIQYF
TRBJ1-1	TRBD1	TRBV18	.	TGTGCCAGCTCTCCGGGGGACAGGGTCACTGAAGCTTTCTTT	CASSPGDRVTEAFF
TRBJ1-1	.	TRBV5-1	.	TGCGCCAGCAGGCCCACGAGTTCGGGCACTGAAGCTTTCTTT	CASRPTSSGTEAFF
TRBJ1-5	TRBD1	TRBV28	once	TGTGCCAGCAATTGGCGACGGGGCAGGGGGCTTTATAGCAATCAGCCCCAGCATTTT	CASNWRRGRGLYSNQPQHF
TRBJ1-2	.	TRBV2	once	TGTGCCAGCACCCACCCGGGCAGGGTTCAAGGTGGCTACACCTTC	CASTHPGRVQGGYTF
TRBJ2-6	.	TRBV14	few	TGTGCCAGCAGCCAATTTCGGGACTCCCACTCTGGGGCCAACGTCCTGACTTTC	CASSQFRDSHSGANVLTF
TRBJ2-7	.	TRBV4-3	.	TGCGCCAGCAGCCAAGATTATAAGGGGAGCTCCTACGAGCAGTACTTC	CASSQDYKGSSYEQYF
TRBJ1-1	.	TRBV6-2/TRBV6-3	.	TGTGCCAGCACCCAAGGTATAGGGACCACTGAAGCTTTCTTT	CASTQGIGTTEAFF